These T cell receptor beta chains were read from a single sample in a study of shared clonotypes between healthy human individuals. Method: immunoSEQ multiplex PCR; TCRdb's copy keeps in-frame clones and lacks some. The sample lists 1 million to 1.3 million clones; around 82% were seen once. Sample: memory CD4+ T cells from PBMCs. The receptors originated from a man aged 18 to 30 in good health. Some clones in this sample may be carry-over from other donors' samples. CDR3s include the opening cysteine and the closing phenylalanine or tryptophan. The D gene is left open where the match is weak. The size entry is marked missing in some rows and otherwise reads once, few, many or a size class.

d_call: -; j_call: TRBJ1-1; v_call: TRBV18; clone_size: few; cdr3_nt: TGTGCCAGCTCTCCCTCAGAGAACACTGAAGCTTTCTTT; cdr3_aa: CASSPSENTEAFF
d_call: -; j_call: TRBJ2-1; v_call: TRBV2; clone_size: once; cdr3_nt: TGTGCCAGCCAATATGCGGGAAACAACAATGAGCAGTTCTTC; cdr3_aa: CASQYAGNNNEQFF
d_call: TRBD1; j_call: TRBJ1-2; v_call: TRBV28; clone_size: -; cdr3_nt: TGTGCCAGCAGTCCCGGGACAGAAGAAAACTATGGCTACACCTTC; cdr3_aa: CASSPGTEENYGYTF
d_call: -; j_call: TRBJ2-1; v_call: TRBV5-4; clone_size: few; cdr3_nt: TGTGCCAGCAGCTTGGCGACAGGGACTAGTTACAATGAGCAGTTCTTC; cdr3_aa: CASSLATGTSYNEQFF
d_call: TRBD1; j_call: TRBJ2-5; v_call: TRBV5-4; clone_size: -; cdr3_nt: TGTGCCAGCAGTTCGGACAGGGGGCTACAAGAGACCCAGTACTTC; cdr3_aa: CASSSDRGLQETQYF
d_call: -; j_call: TRBJ2-3; v_call: TRBV28; clone_size: -; cdr3_nt: TGTGCCAGCAGTTTCAATATTAGACGGGGAAGCACAGATACGCAGTATTTT; cdr3_aa: CASSFNIRRGSTDTQYF
d_call: TRBD2; j_call: TRBJ2-7; v_call: TRBV2; clone_size: -; cdr3_nt: TGTGCCAGCAGCGAAAGACTAGCGGGACGGCACTTC; cdr3_aa: CASSERLAGRHF
d_call: -; j_call: TRBJ2-1; v_call: TRBV2; clone_size: many; cdr3_nt: TGTGCCAGCAAGTTTACGCGGCCCTACAATGAGCAGTTCTTC; cdr3_aa: CASKFTRPYNEQFF
d_call: TRBD1; j_call: TRBJ2-7; v_call: TRBV5-6; clone_size: -; cdr3_nt: TGTGCCAGCAGCTTGGGGGGACAGGGTGTTGCCTACGAGCAGTACTTC; cdr3_aa: CASSLGGQGVAYEQYF
d_call: -; j_call: TRBJ2-7; v_call: TRBV25-1; clone_size: -; cdr3_nt: TGTGCCAGCAGTGAATCTATTAGCTTGTACTTC; cdr3_aa: CASSESISLYF
d_call: -; j_call: TRBJ1-5; v_call: TRBV5-1; clone_size: -; cdr3_nt: TGCGCCAGCAGCGTTGGCGGGGGGACGAATCAGCCCCAGCATTTT; cdr3_aa: CASSVGGGTNQPQHF
d_call: -; j_call: TRBJ2-3; v_call: TRBV9; clone_size: -; cdr3_nt: TGTGCCAGCAGCCCCCATGATGGGGACAGCACAGATACGCAGTATTTT; cdr3_aa: CASSPHDGDSTDTQYF
d_call: -; j_call: TRBJ1-2; v_call: TRBV20-1; clone_size: -; cdr3_nt: TGCAGTGCTAGGACCCTCGAAGGCTACACCTTC; cdr3_aa: CSARTLEGYTF
d_call: TRBD2; j_call: TRBJ2-1; v_call: TRBV6-4; clone_size: -; cdr3_nt: TGTGCCAGCAGCAGGGCGAACACTTTAGCGGGGCAGTCCTACAATGAGCAGTTCTTC; cdr3_aa: CASSRANTLAGQSYNEQFF
d_call: -; j_call: TRBJ1-2; v_call: TRBV6-5; clone_size: -; cdr3_nt: TGTGCCAGCACCCGAGGGATTGAGTATGGCTACACCTTC; cdr3_aa: CASTRGIEYGYTF
d_call: -; j_call: TRBJ2-4; v_call: TRBV6-4; clone_size: -; cdr3_nt: TGTGCCAGCAGTGACTCGATTGGCATTCAGTACTTC; cdr3_aa: CASSDSIGIQYF
d_call: TRBD1; j_call: TRBJ1-5; v_call: TRBV29-1; clone_size: many; cdr3_nt: TGCAGCGTGGGGACAGGCGGACAGCCCCAGCATTTT; cdr3_aa: CSVGTGGQPQHF
d_call: -; j_call: TRBJ1-5; v_call: TRBV19; clone_size: few; cdr3_nt: TGTGCCAGTAGTACCGGGACGGCCTTTAATCAGCCCCAGCATTTT; cdr3_aa: CASSTGTAFNQPQHF
d_call: -; j_call: TRBJ1-2; v_call: TRBV7-9; clone_size: -; cdr3_nt: TGTGCCAGCAGCTCACGCCCCGATGACTATGGCTACACCTTC; cdr3_aa: CASSSRPDDYGYTF
d_call: TRBD1; j_call: TRBJ1-2; v_call: TRBV7-2; clone_size: -; cdr3_nt: TGTGCCAGCAGCTTTGACAGGGTTGGCTACACCTTC; cdr3_aa: CASSFDRVGYTF
d_call: TRBD2; j_call: TRBJ2-7; v_call: TRBV13; clone_size: -; cdr3_nt: TGTGCCAGCAGCCATATAGCGGGGGGGTACGAGCAGTACTTC; cdr3_aa: CASSHIAGGYEQYF
d_call: -; j_call: TRBJ2-7; v_call: TRBV7-2; clone_size: -; cdr3_nt: TGTGCCAGCAGTTATAGCAGGGCTAGCCTCTACGAGCAGTACTTC; cdr3_aa: CASSYSRASLYEQYF
d_call: TRBD2; j_call: TRBJ2-3; v_call: TRBV9; clone_size: -; cdr3_nt: TGTGCCAGCAGCGTCTTTGGACTAGCGGAATCCACAGATACGCAGTATTTT; cdr3_aa: CASSVFGLAESTDTQYF
d_call: TRBD1; j_call: TRBJ2-2; v_call: TRBV14; clone_size: -; cdr3_nt: TGTGCCAGCAGCCTACAGGGGTTCACCGGGGAGCTGTTTTTT; cdr3_aa: CASSLQGFTGELFF
d_call: TRBD1; j_call: TRBJ1-5; v_call: TRBV6-1; clone_size: once; cdr3_nt: TGTGCCAGCGGCCCGGACAGGGGGCGCGGGCAGCCCCAGCATTTT; cdr3_aa: CASGPDRGRGQPQHF
d_call: -; j_call: TRBJ2-5; v_call: TRBV7-3; clone_size: once; cdr3_nt: TGTGCCAGCAGCCCCCACCCGGCTGGAGGGACCCAGTACTTC; cdr3_aa: CASSPHPAGGTQYF
d_call: -; j_call: TRBJ1-5; v_call: TRBV28; clone_size: -; cdr3_nt: TGTGCCAGCAGTTTCTCAGGGGCCGGAGGTGGGCCCCAGCATTTT; cdr3_aa: CASSFSGAGGGPQHF
d_call: -; j_call: TRBJ1-1; v_call: TRBV6-6; clone_size: -; cdr3_nt: TGTGCCAGTCACGGGGGGCCCCTAATGAACACTGAAGCTTTCTTT; cdr3_aa: CASHGGPLMNTEAFF
d_call: TRBD2; j_call: TRBJ2-5; v_call: TRBV2; clone_size: -; cdr3_nt: TGTGCCAGCAGTGACAGGACCGGGACTAGCGCACTTAGGGGGGAGACCCAGTACTTC; cdr3_aa: CASSDRTGTSALRGETQYF
d_call: TRBD1; j_call: TRBJ1-5; v_call: TRBV2; clone_size: -; cdr3_nt: TGTGCCAGCAGTCCCGAACAGGGGCCGTATCAGCCCCAGCATTTT; cdr3_aa: CASSPEQGPYQPQHF
d_call: TRBD2; j_call: TRBJ2-3; v_call: TRBV7-8; clone_size: -; cdr3_nt: TGTGCCAGCAGCTTAGCTGGGGGGGGACTAGCGGGAGACAATACGCAGTATTTT; cdr3_aa: CASSLAGGGLAGDNTQYF
d_call: -; j_call: TRBJ2-1; v_call: TRBV7-3; clone_size: -; cdr3_nt: TGTGCCAGCAGCTTAACGGGAGACGTGTACAATGAGCAGTTCTTC; cdr3_aa: CASSLTGDVYNEQFF
d_call: -; j_call: TRBJ2-7; v_call: TRBV11-2; clone_size: -; cdr3_nt: TGTGCCAGCAGCTTAGCGGGGGATGGATACGAGCAGTACTTC; cdr3_aa: CASSLAGDGYEQYF
d_call: -; j_call: TRBJ1-1; v_call: TRBV11-2; clone_size: -; cdr3_nt: TGTGCCAGCAGCCGAGACGAGGTTAGGGGCACTGAAGCTTTCTTT; cdr3_aa: CASSRDEVRGTEAFF
d_call: -; j_call: TRBJ2-5; v_call: TRBV16; clone_size: -; cdr3_nt: TGTGCCAGCAGCCCTGGAGAGACCCAGTACTTC; cdr3_aa: CASSPGETQYF
d_call: -; j_call: TRBJ1-3; v_call: TRBV6-6; clone_size: -; cdr3_nt: TGTGCCAGCAGTTACTCCCTAAGGGGGGCTGGAAACACCATATATTTT; cdr3_aa: CASSYSLRGAGNTIYF
d_call: -; j_call: TRBJ1-4; v_call: TRBV29-1; clone_size: -; cdr3_nt: TGCAGCGCACCGGGGGGTGCAACTAATGAAAAACTGTTTTTT; cdr3_aa: CSAPGGATNEKLFF
d_call: TRBD2; j_call: TRBJ2-3; v_call: TRBV29-1; clone_size: many; cdr3_nt: TGCAGCGTTGCTGCTAGCGGGAGATGGGATACGCAGTATTTT; cdr3_aa: CSVAASGRWDTQYF
d_call: -; j_call: TRBJ2-1; v_call: TRBV15; clone_size: many; cdr3_nt: TGTGCCACCAGCAGTCCGCCCAGGGTTGAGCAGTTCTTC; cdr3_aa: CATSSPPRVEQFF
d_call: TRBD2; j_call: TRBJ2-1; v_call: TRBV5-1; clone_size: -; cdr3_nt: TGCGCCAGCAGCTCTGGGACTAGCGGGTTAAGCTACAATGAGCAGTTCTTC; cdr3_aa: CASSSGTSGLSYNEQFF
d_call: TRBD1; j_call: TRBJ2-7; v_call: TRBV28; clone_size: -; cdr3_nt: TGTGCCAGCAGTTTATCGTGGACAGGGGTATTTCGCGAGCAGTACTTC; cdr3_aa: CASSLSWTGVFREQYF
d_call: -; j_call: TRBJ1-2; v_call: TRBV4-1; clone_size: -; cdr3_nt: TGCGCCAGCAGCCATCCCGGGAGGGGAAGAAACTATGGCTACACCTTC; cdr3_aa: CASSHPGRGRNYGYTF
d_call: -; j_call: TRBJ1-1; v_call: TRBV5-4; clone_size: -; cdr3_nt: TGTGCCAGCAGCTCCGTCCTGGGGAACACTGAAGCTTTCTTT; cdr3_aa: CASSSVLGNTEAFF
d_call: -; j_call: TRBJ2-2; v_call: TRBV7-2; clone_size: -; cdr3_nt: TGTGCCAGCAGCTTAACAGGCTACACCGGGGAGCTGTTTTTT; cdr3_aa: CASSLTGYTGELFF
d_call: TRBD1; j_call: TRBJ2-7; v_call: TRBV4-1; clone_size: -; cdr3_nt: TGCGCCAGCAGCCAAATCGGGACAGGAAGCTACGAGCAGTACTTC; cdr3_aa: CASSQIGTGSYEQYF
d_call: -; j_call: TRBJ1-5; v_call: TRBV5-6; clone_size: -; cdr3_nt: TGTGCCAGCAGCCTTCTAAATCAGCCCCAGCATTTT; cdr3_aa: CASSLLNQPQHF
d_call: -; j_call: TRBJ1-2; v_call: TRBV2; clone_size: few; cdr3_nt: TGTGCCACGAGGGAACAGATTGCAGGCTACACCTTC; cdr3_aa: CATREQIAGYTF
d_call: -; j_call: TRBJ2-7; v_call: TRBV7-2; clone_size: -; cdr3_nt: TGTGCCAGCAGCTTCGCCGCGAGAGAGCAGTACTTC; cdr3_aa: CASSFAAREQYF
d_call: -; j_call: TRBJ2-1; v_call: TRBV4-2; clone_size: -; cdr3_nt: TGTGCCAGCAGCCAAGAAGGTCAACTCTCCTACAATGAGCAGTTCTTC; cdr3_aa: CASSQEGQLSYNEQFF
d_call: TRBD1; j_call: TRBJ2-1; v_call: TRBV9; clone_size: -; cdr3_nt: TGTGCCAGCAGCGTTCGGGACAGGTACAATGAGCAGTTCTTC; cdr3_aa: CASSVRDRYNEQFF
d_call: TRBD1; j_call: TRBJ1-5; v_call: TRBV11-2; clone_size: -; cdr3_nt: TGTGCCAGCAGCTTAGGACAGGGGCATCAGCCCCAGCATTTT; cdr3_aa: CASSLGQGHQPQHF
d_call: TRBD2; j_call: TRBJ2-1; v_call: TRBV11-2; clone_size: once; cdr3_nt: TGTGCCAGCAGCTTAGAGAGCGGGGGGCCATTGGCCAATGAGCAGTTCTTC; cdr3_aa: CASSLESGGPLANEQFF
d_call: -; j_call: TRBJ2-5; v_call: TRBV10-3; clone_size: once; cdr3_nt: TGTGCCATCGGTGACCTCACCCAGTACTTC; cdr3_aa: CAIGDLTQYF
d_call: -; j_call: TRBJ1-1; v_call: TRBV29-1; clone_size: -; cdr3_nt: TGCAGCGTTGGTAGTTCGGGGGCCAACGCTGAAGCTTTCTTT; cdr3_aa: CSVGSSGANAEAFF